The clone carrying this TCR beta chain showed up just once. From germline, CDR1 is MNHEY and CDR2 SVGAGI. Trimming took 5 bases from V and 5 from J; bases not matched to a gene: 10. This CDR3 contains 15 residues. Using immunoSEQ multiplex PCR, the repertoire was profiled, and TCRdb retains in-frame clones only, with some absent. The profile covers around 54,000 clones, with 90% to 95% appearing a single time and around 10% taken by the ten largest. This clonotype was obtained from a man aged 35 to 55 with rheumatoid arthritis. The sequenced sample consisted of PBMCs. The V gene is TRBV6-5, the J gene TRBJ2-5; 8 bases match TRBD1. The CDR3 nucleotides read TGTGCCAGCAGTACCGGACAGGGACTTTGGGAGACCCAGTACTTC. Its translation is CASSTGQGLWETQYF.